Listed below are T cell receptor beta chains from one sample, sequenced in a study of blood T cell repertoires in COVID-19. Repertoires were generated with immunoSEQ multiplex PCR, while TCRdb's copy carries only in-frame clones and drops some. The table includes 150,000 to 200,000 clones, around 75% detected once. The sample comprised peripheral blood. These receptors were taken from a woman between 40 and 55 years old with COVID-19, enrolled during active disease. Each CDR3 is given with its conserved first and last residue. The D gene is left open where the match is weak. The size field is filled for only some rows; it gives once, few, many or a size class.

size,D,J,V,CDR3,DNA
few,-,TRBJ2-7,TRBV6-5,CASIGLTNLYEQYF,TGTGCCAGCATCGGCTTGACAAACCTCTACGAGCAGTACTTC
-,TRBD2,TRBJ2-3,TRBV2,CASLISGRAYTDTQYF,TGTGCCAGCCTGATTAGCGGGAGGGCCTACACAGATACGCAGTATTTT
-,-,TRBJ2-7,TRBV19,CASSSDLVHEQYF,TGTGCCAGTAGCTCCGACCTAGTCCACGAGCAGTACTTC
-,-,TRBJ1-5,TRBV19,CASSRQGGNQPQHF,TGTGCCAGTAGTAGACAAGGGGGTAATCAGCCCCAGCATTTT
few,-,TRBJ1-2,TRBV18,CASSLTEGRDGYTF,TGTGCCAGCTCCCTAACTGAGGGGAGGGATGGCTACACCTTC
once,TRBD2,TRBJ2-5,TRBV5-4,CASSPTSGKQETQYF,TGTGCCAGCAGCCCGACTAGCGGAAAGCAAGAGACCCAGTACTTC
-,-,TRBJ1-2,TRBV20-1,CSALRSYGYTF,TGCAGTGCCCTGAGGAGCTATGGCTACACCTTC
once,-,TRBJ1-1,TRBV5-1,CASSLGRGVEPAFF,TGCGCCAGCAGCTTGGGTCGGGGGGTGGAACCGGCTTTCTTT
-,TRBD1,TRBJ1-2,TRBV5-4,CASSIGGGQGAYGYTF,TGTGCCAGCAGCATCGGGGGGGGACAGGGAGCCTATGGCTACACCTTC
-,-,TRBJ1-5,TRBV30,CAWSHGGQPQHF,TGTGCCTGGAGTCATGGGGGGCAGCCCCAGCATTTT
-,-,TRBJ1-2,TRBV10-3,CAINGALGGYTF,TGTGCCATCAATGGGGCCCTCGGGGGCTACACCTTC
-,-,TRBJ1-1,TRBV19,CASGQGGWTEAFF,TGTGCCAGTGGTCAGGGTGGTTGGACTGAAGCTTTCTTT
-,TRBD1,TRBJ2-1,TRBV4-1,CASSHPDRDNNEQFF,TGCGCCAGCAGCCACCCGGACAGGGACAACAATGAGCAGTTCTTC
-,-,TRBJ1-6,TRBV24-1,CATSDWGGDNYNSPLHF,TGTGCCACCAGTGATTGGGGAGGGGACAACTATAATTCACCCCTCCACTTT
-,-,TRBJ1-1,TRBV3-1/TRBV3-2,CASSLRGGWTEAFF,TGTGCCAGCAGCCTAAGGGGCGGATGGACTGAAGCTTTCTTT
-,-,TRBJ1-6,TRBV11-2,CASSLMPDSTGFNSPLHF,TGTGCCAGCAGCTTAATGCCAGACTCAACAGGGTTTAATTCACCCCTCCACTTT
-,TRBD2,TRBJ2-7,TRBV7-9,CASSLVSGGSSYEQYF,TGTGCCAGCAGCTTAGTAAGCGGGGGCTCCTCCTACGAGCAGTACTTC
-,TRBD1,TRBJ2-3,TRBV11-2,CASSPTLPTGGSDTQYF,TGTGCCAGCAGCCCCACCCTTCCCACAGGGGGTTCAGATACGCAGTATTTT
once,-,TRBJ2-5,TRBV6-2/TRBV6-3,CASSSPHGRVRQETQYF,TGTGCCAGCAGTTCCCCCCACGGCCGGGTGCGTCAAGAGACCCAGTACTTC
-,-,TRBJ1-6,TRBV7-2,CASSSRGDSPLHF,TGTGCCAGCAGCTCCCGAGGTGATTCACCCCTCCACTTT
-,-,TRBJ2-6,TRBV4-1,CASSQSRAGSGANVLTF,TGCGCCAGCAGCCAATCCCGGGCGGGCTCTGGGGCCAACGTCCTGACTTTC
once,-,TRBJ1-6,TRBV9,CASRETGIRSPLHF,TGTGCCAGCAGAGAAACAGGGATTCGTTCACCCCTCCACTTT
-,TRBD2,TRBJ2-5,TRBV4-3,CASSQGLAGGPRQETQYF,TGCGCCAGCAGCCAAGGGCTAGCGGGGGGGCCGAGGCAAGAGACCCAGTACTTC
-,TRBD1,TRBJ1-4,TRBV2,CASRGRTGTNEKLFF,TGTGCCAGCAGGGGACGGACAGGGACTAATGAAAAACTGTTTTTT
-,TRBD1,TRBJ1-1,TRBV4-1,CASSLRDRVTEAFF,TGCGCCAGCAGCCTCCGGGACAGGGTCACTGAAGCTTTCTTT
-,TRBD1,TRBJ2-1,TRBV11-2,CASSQRTGGQFF,TGTGCCAGCAGCCAACGGACAGGGGGACAGTTCTTC
-,TRBD1,TRBJ2-7,TRBV29-1,CSGRDSLYEQYF,TGCAGCGGACGGGACAGCTTATACGAGCAGTACTTC
-,TRBD1,TRBJ2-3,TRBV3-1/TRBV3-2,CASSHWTGDTDTQYF,TGTGCCAGCAGCCATTGGACAGGGGACACAGATACGCAGTATTTT
-,TRBD1,TRBJ2-6,TRBV30,CAWSHLWQGDNSGANVLTF,TGTGCCTGGAGCCACCTTTGGCAGGGGGACAATTCTGGGGCCAACGTCCTGACTTTC
-,-,TRBJ1-6,TRBV6-5,CASKNRNNSPLHF,TGTGCCAGCAAAAACAGGAATAATTCACCCCTCCACTTT
once,-,TRBJ2-7,TRBV7-9,CASSFEGLYEQYF,TGTGCCAGCAGCTTTGAGGGCCTCTACGAGCAGTACTTC
-,-,TRBJ2-7,TRBV6-6,CASSSSKLYEQYF,TGTGCCAGCAGTTCGTCGAAGCTTTACGAGCAGTACTTC